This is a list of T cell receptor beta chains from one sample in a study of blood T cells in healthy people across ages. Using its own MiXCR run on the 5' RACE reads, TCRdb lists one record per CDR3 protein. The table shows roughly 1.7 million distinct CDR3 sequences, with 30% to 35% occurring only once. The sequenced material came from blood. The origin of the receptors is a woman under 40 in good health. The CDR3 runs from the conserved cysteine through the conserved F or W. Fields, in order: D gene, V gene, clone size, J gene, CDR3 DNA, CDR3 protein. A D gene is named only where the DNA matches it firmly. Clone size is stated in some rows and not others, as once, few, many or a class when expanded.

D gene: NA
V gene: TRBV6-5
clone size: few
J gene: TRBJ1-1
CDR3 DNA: TGTGCCACGCAGGGGTCGAACACTGAAGCTTTCTTT
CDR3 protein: CATQGSNTEAFF

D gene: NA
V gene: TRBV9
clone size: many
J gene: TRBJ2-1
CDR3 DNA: TGTGCCAGCAGCCCGAAACTCCGGAGCTCCTACAATGAGCAGTTCTTC
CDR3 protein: CASSPKLRSSYNEQFF

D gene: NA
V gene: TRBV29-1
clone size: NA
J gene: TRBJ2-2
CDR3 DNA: TGCAGCATTTCCGAGCTAGGCACCGGGGAGCTGTTTTTT
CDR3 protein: CSISELGTGELFF

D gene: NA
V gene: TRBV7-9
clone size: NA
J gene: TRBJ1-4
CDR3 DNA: TGTGCCAGCAGCTTAGACGGGCAGGCAAATGAAAAACTGTTTTTT
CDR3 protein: CASSLDGQANEKLFF

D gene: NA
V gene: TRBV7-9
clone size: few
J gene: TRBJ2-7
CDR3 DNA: TGTGCCAGCAGCTTAGGAGGCCTGTTAGGCTACGAGCAGTACTTC
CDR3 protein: CASSLGGLLGYEQYF

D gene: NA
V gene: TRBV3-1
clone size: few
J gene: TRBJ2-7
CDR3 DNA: TGTGCCAGCAGCCAAGAAGCAGTTACCTACGAGCAGTACTTC
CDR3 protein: CASSQEAVTYEQYF

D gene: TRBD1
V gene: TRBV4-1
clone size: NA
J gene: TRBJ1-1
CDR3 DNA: TGCGCCAGCAGCCGCGGGACAGGGGGCACTGAAGCTTTCTTT
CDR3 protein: CASSRGTGGTEAFF

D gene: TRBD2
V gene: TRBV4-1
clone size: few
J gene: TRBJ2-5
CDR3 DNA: TGCGCCAGCAGCCAAGATTTAGTAGCGGGAGGGCCGGGGGAGACCCAGTACTTC
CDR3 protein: CASSQDLVAGGPGETQYF

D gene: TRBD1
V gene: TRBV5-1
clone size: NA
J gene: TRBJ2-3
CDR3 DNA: TGCGCCAGCAGAAGACAGGGAATCTACACAGATACGCAGTATTTT
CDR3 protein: CASRRQGIYTDTQYF

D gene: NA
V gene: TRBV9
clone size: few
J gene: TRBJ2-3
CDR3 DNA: TGTGCCAGCAGCGTAGCACCCGCAGATACGCAGTATTTT
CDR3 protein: CASSVAPADTQYF

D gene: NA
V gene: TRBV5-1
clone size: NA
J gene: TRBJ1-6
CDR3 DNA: TGCGCCAGCAGCTTGGGTCAGGGAATGGGACCCCTCCACTTT
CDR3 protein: CASSLGQGMGPLHF

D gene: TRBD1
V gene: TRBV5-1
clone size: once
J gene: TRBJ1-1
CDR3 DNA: TGCGCCAGCAGCTACGACCCCAGGGGGCTGTCAGCTTTCTTT
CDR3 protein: CASSYDPRGLSAFF

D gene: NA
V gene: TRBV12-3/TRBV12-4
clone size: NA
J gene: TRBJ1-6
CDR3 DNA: TGTGCCAGCAGTTTTAGCAGGTTCTCACCCCTCCACTTT
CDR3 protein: CASSFSRFSPLHF